Reported below is one TCR beta chain. The antigen is not known. Measured with immunoSEQ multiplex PCR; TCRdb has only the in-frame clones, and not every one. Of 43,000 or so clones in the sample, approximately 80% are singletons; the top ten hold 1.1% to 1.5%. This sample is part of a study of CD4 T cells in relation to SARS-CoV-2 and coronaviruses. This CDR3 spans 21 amino acids. Unmatched junction bases numbered 13, after V lost 0 bases and J lost 4 bases. Germline V gene data show CDR1 as LNHDA and CDR2 as SQIVND (reference sequence). Study-wide points: In around two thirds of donors, memory CD4+ clonotypes crossrecognized SARS-CoV-2 and at least one common cold coronavirus spike.

This receptor was taken from an adult with COVID-19. The chain recombines TRBV19 with TRBJ2-1; TRBD2 matches at 15 bases. The sample consisted of naive CD4+ T cells from PBMCs, cultured in vitro. Subset defined: naive CD4+ T cells isolated by negative enrichment. CDR3 bases: TGTGCCAGTAGTATAGATAACCTCCCGGGACTAGCGGGAGGATCGTACAATGAGCAGTTCTTC. Its protein product is CASSIDNLPGLAGGSYNEQFF.